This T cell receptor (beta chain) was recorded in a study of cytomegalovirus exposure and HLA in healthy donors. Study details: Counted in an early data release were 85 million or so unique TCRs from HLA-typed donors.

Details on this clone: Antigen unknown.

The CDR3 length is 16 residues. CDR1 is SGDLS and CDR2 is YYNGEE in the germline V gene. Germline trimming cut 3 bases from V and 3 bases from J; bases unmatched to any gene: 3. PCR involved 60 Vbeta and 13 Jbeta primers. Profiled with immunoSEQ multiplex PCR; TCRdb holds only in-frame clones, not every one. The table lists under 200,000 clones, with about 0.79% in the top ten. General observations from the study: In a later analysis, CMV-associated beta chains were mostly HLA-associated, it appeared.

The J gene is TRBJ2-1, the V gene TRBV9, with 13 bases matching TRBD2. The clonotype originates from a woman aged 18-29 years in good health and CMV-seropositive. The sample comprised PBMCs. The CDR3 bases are TGTGCCAGCAGCGATACTAGCGGGGGGGACTACAATGAGCAGTTCTTC. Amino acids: CASSDTSGGDYNEQFF.